The entry that follows covers one T cell receptor beta chain sequence. The data were taken from a study of blood T cell repertoires in COVID-19. At the level of the study: Sources were T cells, B-cell-depleted T cells, or PBMCs; the material itself was cDNA or gDNA.

Which cohort a participant joined came from the clinical history participants gave. Under the authors' procedure: Reference gene primer amplification gave nucleated cell count estimates. Clones were read by immunoSEQ multiplex PCR, and TCRdb kept only the in-frame ones, dropping some. V and J calls and clone size come straight from that table; D and trimming were deduced from the DNA. The sample lists about 210,000 clones, about 81% occurring once. V shed 4 bases and J 8 bases; nucleotides not matched to a gene: 9. This CDR3 comprises 14 residues. The germline CDR1 and CDR2 sequences are SGHNT and YYREEE (reference sequence).

Sequenced input: PBMCs or T cells enriched from blood (not recorded which). This TCR derives from a man in his forties or fifties who had recovered from COVID-19. The chain has TRBV5-4 and TRBJ1-2; 9 bases are a match to TRBD1. CDR3 DNA sequence: TGTGCCAGCAGCCCCGACAGGGGGGCATCGGGCTACACCTTC. Its protein is CASSPDRGASGYTF.